What follows are 30 T cell receptor beta chains derived from one specimen sequenced in a study of blood T cells in healthy people across ages. The use of a sample-barcoded 5' primer and a J-beta primer mix characterized a second PCR of roughly 6 to 11 cycles. Via MiXCR, TCRdb re-called the 5' RACE reads, giving one row per CDR3 protein. The sample lists 1.5 million to 2 million distinct CDR3 sequences; about 50% were seen once. The specimen sequenced was blood. The receptors come from a woman aged 40 to 50 in good health.

This clonotype has a handful of counts. The J gene is TRBJ2-7, the V gene TRBV2; D is perhaps TRBD1 (6 bases). The V end was cut by 6 bases, the J end by 1 base, with 19 bases between. The CDR3 totals 16 residues. Germline V gene sequence: CDR1 SNHLY, CDR2 FYNNEI. CDR3 sequence (DNA): TGTGCCAGCAGCCGTGAACGCCGAGGACAGTCCTACGAGCAGTACTTC. Translating it yields CASSRERRGQSYEQYF.

This clonotype came up once. V and J are TRBV3-1 and TRBJ2-1; D possibly corresponds to TRBD1 (6 bases). The CDR3 contains 17 residues. V lost 2 bases to trimming and J lost 0 bases, with 14 bases between them. Germline CDR1 and CDR2: LGHDT and YNNKEL (reference sequence). The CDR3 bases are TGTGCCAGCAGCCAAAGTTATCAGGGGAGCTCCTACAATGAGCAGTTCTTC. Its translation: CASSQSYQGSSYNEQFF.

This chain uses TRBV3-1 with TRBJ1-6; D is unclear. Germline assignment: CDR1 LGHDT and CDR2 YNNKEL (reference sequence). The CDR3 has 13 residues. Trimming stripped 4 bases from V and 13 bases from J, with 14 bases between. CDR3 residues: CASSPLGGPPLHF. Here the CDR3 DNA reads TGTGCCAGCAGCCCCCTAGGCGGCCCTCCCCTCCACTTT.

J is TRBJ1-2 and V is TRBV6-6, with D tentatively TRBD1 (5 bases). CDR1 and CDR2 (germline): MNHNY, SVGAGI (reference sequence). The CDR3 spans 15 residues. Trimming cost V 7 bases and J 4 bases, with 19 bases left between them. This chain's CDR3 is CASKFGTTELYGYTF. CDR3 coding DNA: TGTGCCAGCAAATTCGGGACGACCGAACTCTATGGCTACACCTTC.

This chain connects TRBV9 to TRBJ1-5; 8 bases match TRBD1. V lost 3 bases, J lost 3 bases, and 5 bases stayed unmatched. This CDR3 has 15 residues. Germline CDR1 reads SGDLS; CDR2 reads YYNGEE. CDR3 sequence reads: CASSATGGSNQPQHF. The CDR3 nucleotides are TGTGCCAGCAGCGCCACAGGGGGTTCCAATCAGCCCCAGCATTTT.

This clonotype has just a few counts. This chain links TRBV6-1 with TRBJ2-7; 10 bases agree with TRBD1. The CDR3 covers 14 residues. V trimming: 6 bases; J trimming: 6 bases; junction bases outside the gene matches: 8. In germline, CDR1 is MNHNS, CDR2 SASEGT. This CDR3 reads CASRDPGTGVEQYF. DNA for the CDR3: TGTGCCAGCAGGGACCCCGGGACAGGGGTCGAGCAGTACTTC.

This rearrangement joins TRBV27 to TRBJ2-3; the match to TRBD2 covers 9 bases. Trimming at V came to 3 bases and at J to 4 bases, leaving 5 bases not matched to a gene. CDR1 MNHEY and CDR2 SMNVEV come from the germline V gene (reference sequence). The CDR3 sequence is 15 residues long. CDR3 amino acids: CASSLTSGYADTQYF. CDR3 bases: TGTGCCAGCAGTTTGACTAGCGGCTACGCAGATACGCAGTATTTT.

The chain employs TRBV4-3 and TRBJ1-5, with D hard to call. The V gene's germline CDR1 is LGHNA and CDR2 YSLEER. The CDR3 contains 13 residues. Trimming left V 0 bases short and J 7 bases short, with 7 bases between. In DNA form, the CDR3 reads TGCGCCAGCAGCCAAGAATTTTACCAGCCCCAGCATTTT. Translated: CASSQEFYQPQHF.

This clonotype was seen only a few times. The chain employs TRBV4-3 and TRBJ1-1; maybe TRBD1 (5 bases). Germline V lookup: CDR1 LGHNA, CDR2 YSLEER. This CDR3 has 14 residues. V was trimmed by 1 base and J by 6 bases, leaving 12 bases between them. DNA of the CDR3: TGCGCCAGCAGCCAAGTCATGGGGGAGGCTGAAGCTTTCTTT. Amino acid sequence: CASSQVMGEAEAFF.

This chain joins TRBV6-2 or TRBV6-3 and TRBJ1-5; TRBD1 matches at 9 bases. With V trimmed by 6 bases and J by 7 bases, 13 bases remained unmatched. This CDR3 has 16 amino acids. Germline assignment: CDR1 MNHEY and CDR2 SVGEGT. The CDR3 protein is CASRPVDRGKLQPQHF. In DNA, the CDR3 is TGTGCCAGCAGGCCGGTCGACAGGGGGAAGTTGCAGCCCCAGCATTTT.

The gene calls are TRBV27 and TRBJ2-3; D unclear. The CDR3 covers 16 residues. Germline lookup yields CDR1 MNHEY and CDR2 SMNVEV (reference sequence). With 3 bases removed from V and 0 bases from J, the gap between germline ends came to 13 bases. CDR3 sequence: CASSLGFSRSTDTQYF. As DNA, the CDR3 is TGTGCCAGCAGTTTGGGTTTCTCGCGCAGCACAGATACGCAGTATTTT.

In this sample, this clonotype turned up once. The rearrangement uses TRBV4-2 and TRBJ2-1; 10 bases align to TRBD2. The assigned J gene may be wrong: the sequence end matches TRBJ2-7 better. Per the germline V gene, CDR1 is LGHNA and CDR2 is YNFKEQ. The CDR3 has 18 amino acids. CDR3 DNA sequence: TGTGCCAGCAGCCAGTATTACCCCGGGACTAGCGACGGCAATGAGCAGTACTTC. Translated: CASSQYYPGTSDGNEQYF.

The chain combines TRBV2 with TRBJ2-5; D remains unclear. The CDR3 length is 13 residues. Trimming cost V 6 bases and J 0 bases, with 8 bases left between them. CDR1 is SNHLY, CDR2 FYNNEI, per germline. The CDR3 DNA sequence: TGTGCCAGCAGGGTACTGGACCAAGAGACCCAGTACTTC. Protein sequence: CASRVLDQETQYF.

The chain has TRBV4-1 and TRBJ2-7; unclear D gene. The CDR3 length is 14 residues. V was cut by 1 base and J by 5 bases, with 12 bases left in between. Germline loops: CDR1 MGHRA, CDR2 YSYEKL. The CDR3 region is CASSQGVGQNEQYF. CDR3 nucleotide sequence: TGCGCCAGCAGCCAAGGAGTAGGGCAGAACGAGCAGTACTTC.

CDR3 nucleotides: TGTGCCATCAGTACAGGTAATGAGCAGTTCTTC. It is translated as CAISTGNEQFF. The V gene is TRBV10-3, the J gene TRBJ2-1; maybe TRBD1 (5 bases). Trimming took off 5 bases at V and 7 bases at J, with 6 bases between the two ends. The CDR3 runs to 11 residues. CDR1 is ENHRY, CDR2 SYGVKD, per germline.

This rearrangement joins TRBV7-9 to TRBJ2-5, with D possibly TRBD1 on 5 matching bases. Trimming cost V 2 bases and J 4 bases, with 14 bases left between them. CDR3 length: 15 amino acids. Germline V gives CDR1 SEHNR, CDR2 FQNEAQ (reference sequence). The CDR3 reads CASSLRQSGRETQYF. The CDR3 DNA reads TGTGCCAGCAGCTTAAGACAGAGTGGGCGAGAGACCCAGTACTTC.

This clonotype was counted a few times. The chain recombines TRBV12-3 or TRBV12-4 with TRBJ2-3; D unresolved. Trimming removed 1 base at V and 4 bases at J, with 12 bases between. This CDR3 region has 15 residues. The CDR3 nucleotides read TGTGCCAGCAGTTTAGGAGAAAGCTCGGCAGATACGCAGTATTTT. As protein: CASSLGESSADTQYF.

This clonotype has more than one count but fewer than ten. This sequence joins TRBV6-2 or TRBV6-3 and TRBJ2-5, with D possibly TRBD1 on 6 matching bases. Germline V gene sequence: CDR1 MNHEY, CDR2 SVGEGT. There are 14 residues in the CDR3. Trimming left V 5 bases short and J 3 bases short, with 13 bases between. The CDR3 DNA reads as TGTGCCAGCAGTCGTCGACAGGCAGAAGAGACCCAGTACTTC. This codes for CASSRRQAEETQYF.

The chain employs TRBV20-1 and TRBJ2-7; 9 bases agree with TRBD2. Losses at the gene ends were 6 bases for V and 5 bases for J; bases not matched to a gene: 14. CDR3 length: 15 amino acids. Looked up from germline, CDR1 is DFQATT and CDR2 is SNEGSKA (reference sequence). Here the CDR3 DNA reads TGCAGTGCAACCCGTCCCGGGCTAGCGGGGAACGAGCAGTACTTC. The encoded protein is CSATRPGLAGNEQYF.

A few counts support this clonotype. This sequence joins TRBV20-1 and TRBJ2-7, with D perhaps matching TRBD1 (6 bases). Germline V gene sequence: CDR1 DFQATT, CDR2 SNEGSKA (reference sequence). V was shortened by 5 bases and J by 0 bases, with 14 bases between the two germline ends. This CDR3 is built from 14 residues. CDR3 region: CSASQEGGSYEQYF. Written as DNA, the CDR3 is TGCAGTGCTTCACAGGAAGGGGGCTCCTACGAGCAGTACTTC.

The rearrangement uses TRBV7-2 and TRBJ1-1, with a tentative D call TRBD1 (5 bases). V lost 7 bases and J 6 bases, leaving 18 bases between the germline ends. The CDR3 covers 14 residues. Germline V lookup: CDR1 SGHTA, CDR2 FQGNSA. CDR3 coding DNA: TGTGCCAGCACACAATCCAGGGCCTCTTCTGAAGCTTTCTTT. Residues: CASTQSRASSEAFF. Using reference TRBV7-2 and TRBJ1-1 for the parts outside the CDR3, the full variable domain is GAGVSQSPSNKVTEKGKDVELRCDPISGHTALYWYRQSLGQGLEFLIYFQGNSAPDKSGLPSDRFSAERTGGSVSTLTIQRTQQEDSAVYLCASTQSRASSEAFFGQGTRLTVV.

CDR3 sequence (DNA): TGCAGTGCTAGAGCAACCACAGCTCAAGAGACCCAGTACTTC. This codes for CSARATTAQETQYF. The chain links TRBV20-1 to TRBJ2-5; D call uncertain. Germline values: CDR1 DFQATT, CDR2 SNEGSKA (reference sequence). The CDR3 consists of 14 residues. The ends were cut back, 1 base at V and 2 bases at J, with 11 bases in the middle.

V and J are TRBV9 and TRBJ2-5, with D perhaps TRBD1 or TRBD2 (5 bases each). The germline V gene encodes CDR1 SGDLS and CDR2 YYNGEE. This CDR3 region has 14 residues. V shed 1 base and J shed 4 bases, with 11 bases lying between them. The CDR3 is CASSVTDGGETQYF. In nucleotides, the CDR3 is TGTGCCAGCAGCGTAACGGATGGGGGAGAGACCCAGTACTTC.

The rearrangement uses TRBV20-1 and TRBJ2-7; the D gene is possibly TRBD1 (6 bases). The CDR3 contains 13 residues. Germline V gene sequence: CDR1 DFQATT, CDR2 SNEGSKA (reference sequence). V was trimmed by 1 base and J by 2 bases, leaving 9 bases between them. CDR3 in amino acids: CSARVRDTYEQYF. Here the CDR3 DNA reads TGCAGTGCTAGAGTTCGGGACACCTACGAGCAGTACTTC.

Comments on this clonotype: A junction boundary mismatches the germline segment, possibly from a read error. This chain connects TRBV12-3 or TRBV12-4 to TRBJ2-2; TRBD1 might be the D (5 bases). The CDR3 spans 18 residues. The CDR3 here is CASSLWGSLNANTGELFF. CDR3 coding DNA: TGTGCCAGTAGTTTGTGGGGCAGCCTCAACGCGAACACCGGGGAGCTGTTTTTT.

The chain joins TRBV7-2 to TRBJ2-1, with 8 bases aligning to TRBD2. The DNA matches TRBJ2-7 better at its end, which makes the J call doubtful. The CDR3 consists of 15 residues. In germline, CDR1 is SGHTA, CDR2 FQGNSA. The CDR3 DNA reads as TGTGCCAGCAGCACATGGGGTAGCGGGGACAATGAGCAGTACTTC. It encodes CASSTWGSGDNEQYF.

The chain couples TRBV28 to TRBJ2-7; TRBD2 matches at 8 bases. CDR3 length: 14 residues. The ends lost 5 bases at V and 8 bases at J; junction bases unmatched: 11. Germline assignment: CDR1 MDHEN and CDR2 SYDVKM. The CDR3 here is CASSKSGGGYKQYF. CDR3 nucleotide sequence: TGTGCCAGCAGTAAAAGCGGGGGTGGTTACAAGCAGTACTTC.

The chain has TRBV21-1 and TRBJ2-7; the table assigns TRBD1, which was not confirmed against the DNA. TRBV21-1 is listed as a pseudogene. The CDR3 consists of 14 residues. The CDR3 DNA reads as TGTGCCAGCAGCAATCCGGGACAGGGGAACGAGCAGTACTTC. Translated, it gives CASSNPGQGNEQYF.

V is TRBV6-5 and J is TRBJ1-6; unclear D gene. CDR1 MNHEY and CDR2 SVGAGI come from the germline V gene. The V end was cut by 2 bases, the J end by 0 bases, with 11 bases between. This CDR3 is built from 17 residues. The CDR3 coding sequence is TGTGCCAGCAGTTACGACCTGACCCGCTCCTATAATTCACCCCTCCACTTT. This gives the protein CASSYDLTRSYNSPLHF.

The chain joins TRBV14 to TRBJ2-3; the D gene is possibly TRBD1 (5 bases). The length of the CDR3 is 15 residues. Looked up from germline, CDR1 is SGHDN and CDR2 is FVKESK. With 5 bases removed from V and 2 bases from J, the gap between germline ends came to 14 bases. The chain's CDR3 is CASSYRQLATDTQYF. CDR3 coding DNA: TGTGCCAGCAGCTATCGACAGTTAGCCACAGATACGCAGTATTTT. The whole variable domain, filled in from reference TRBV14 and TRBJ2-3, reads EAGVTQFPSHSVIEKGQTVTLRCDPISGHDNLYWYRRVMGKEIKFLLHFVKESKQDESGMPNNRFLAERTGGTYSTLKVQPAELEDSGVYFCASSYRQLATDTQYFGPGTRLTVL.